One sample yielded the 7 T cell receptor beta chains listed below, sequenced in a study of shared clonotypes between healthy human individuals. The assay was immunoSEQ multiplex PCR, and TCRdb's table has in-frame clones only and misses some. The profile covers about 1.5 million clones, with about 96% appearing a single time and approximately 1.1% taken by the ten largest. Sequencing used naive CD4+ T cells sorted from blood. As to subset: CD45RA+ positively selected. These receptors originate from a man younger than 45 in good health.

This chain connects TRBV27 to TRBJ1-5, with 8 bases aligning to TRBD1. This CDR3 is 15 amino acids long. V was clipped by 3 bases and J by 3 bases; unmatched bases: 4. CDR1 and CDR2 (germline): MNHEY, SMNVEV (reference sequence). Here the CDR3 DNA reads TGTGCCAGCAGTTTCCAGGGGGCCTTCAATCAGCCCCAGCATTTT. It is translated as CASSFQGAFNQPQHF.

Note on this clone: At the DNA level, this CDR3 is encoded by other sequences in the same sample as well. The chain combines TRBV28 with TRBJ1-2; D is unresolved. This CDR3 has 13 amino acids. In germline, CDR1 is MDHEN, CDR2 SYDVKM. V was trimmed by 2 bases and J by 3 bases, leaving 7 bases between them. CDR3 nucleotides: TGTGCCAGCAGTTTAAGGACGGACTATGGCTACACCTTC. Its translation: CASSLRTDYGYTF.

The chain carries TRBV5-1 and TRBJ2-5, with no clear D. Germline V CDR1 and CDR2: SGHRS, YFSETQ. There are 14 residues in the CDR3. The V and J ends lost 2 bases and 0 bases respectively, with 8 bases between them. CDR3 DNA: TGCGCCAGCAGCTTTACTACCTACCAAGAGACCCAGTACTTC. Its protein is CASSFTTYQETQYF.

A word on this clone: This sample includes further DNA sequences coding for the same CDR3. V usage is TRBV18 and J usage is TRBJ1-4; 7 nucleotides match TRBD1. V dropped 3 bases and J dropped 3; count of bases not matched to a gene: 1. The CDR3 totals 14 residues. The germline gives CDR1 KGHSH, CDR2 LQKENI. The DNA for the CDR3 is TGTGCCAGCTCACCGACAGGGCCTAATGAAAAACTGTTTTTT. Its protein product is CASSPTGPNEKLFF.

J is TRBJ2-7 and V is TRBV19; either TRBD1 or TRBD2 may supply D (6 bases each). The CDR3 is 14 amino acids. Germline assignment: CDR1 LNHDA and CDR2 SQIVND (reference sequence). V dropped 5 bases and J dropped 5 bases, with 16 bases sitting between them. CDR3 in amino acids: CASSSIPGGNEQYF. The CDR3 DNA reads as TGTGCCAGTAGTTCAATTCCCGGGGGCAACGAGCAGTACTTC. Full variable domain (rest looked up from reference TRBV19 and TRBJ2-7): DGGITQSPKYLFRKEGQNVTLSCEQNLNHDAMYWYRQDPGQGLRLIYYSQIVNDFQKGDIAEGYSVSREKKESFPLTVTSAQKNPTAFYLCASSSIPGGNEQYFGPGTRLTVT.

The chain joins TRBV5-5 to TRBJ1-1; perhaps TRBD1 as D (6 bases). The CDR3 covers 13 residues. Germline CDR1 reads SGHKS; CDR2 reads YYEKEE (reference sequence). Deletions cut 4 bases from V and 4 bases from J, with 11 bases between. The CDR3 reads CASSLTGTTEAFF. For the CDR3, the DNA is TGTGCCAGCAGCCTTACAGGGACCACTGAAGCTTTCTTT.

This clone was seen once. This chain connects TRBV2 to TRBJ2-3; perhaps TRBD1 as D (6 bases). Per the germline V gene, CDR1 is SNHLY and CDR2 is FYNNEI. The CDR3 has 13 residues. Between the trimmed V and J ends, which lost 5 bases and 3 bases, there was a span of 9 bases. The CDR3 sequence: CASSPDSTDTQYF. CDR3 nucleotides: TGTGCCAGCAGTCCGGACAGTACAGATACGCAGTATTTT.